The clone carrying this T cell receptor beta chain showed up just a few times. What it binds is not known. The CDR3 loop spans 13 amino acids. The junction had 3 bases not matched to a gene; V was cut back by 3 bases and J by 7 bases. Germline V gene lookup returns CDR1 SGHAT and CDR2 FQDESV (reference sequence). This sample is part of a study of beta chain features in type 1 diabetes. For the study at large: Sorted cells examined across all samples numbered 95 million to 120 million.

Of the isolated RNA, all was reverse transcribed, and so the sequenced material was expressed TCRB transcripts. Produced via immunoSEQ multiplex PCR; TCRdb's table is partial and in-frame only. The sample consists of around 340,000 clones, roughly 8% of them appearing once. Findings and caveats of the study: In type 1 diabetes patients, VDJ junctions had fewer insertions; deletions at these junctions were more frequent. Any PCR bias toward short templates would affect both groups alike.

The source of this sequence is a young woman in good health. This sequence joins TRBV11-1 and TRBJ2-4; TRBD2 matches 7 bases. Sample: central memory CD4+ T cells from blood. CDR3 sequence reads: CASSFTGRNIQYF. As DNA, the CDR3 is TGTGCCAGCAGCTTTACCGGGAGGAACATTCAGTACTTC.